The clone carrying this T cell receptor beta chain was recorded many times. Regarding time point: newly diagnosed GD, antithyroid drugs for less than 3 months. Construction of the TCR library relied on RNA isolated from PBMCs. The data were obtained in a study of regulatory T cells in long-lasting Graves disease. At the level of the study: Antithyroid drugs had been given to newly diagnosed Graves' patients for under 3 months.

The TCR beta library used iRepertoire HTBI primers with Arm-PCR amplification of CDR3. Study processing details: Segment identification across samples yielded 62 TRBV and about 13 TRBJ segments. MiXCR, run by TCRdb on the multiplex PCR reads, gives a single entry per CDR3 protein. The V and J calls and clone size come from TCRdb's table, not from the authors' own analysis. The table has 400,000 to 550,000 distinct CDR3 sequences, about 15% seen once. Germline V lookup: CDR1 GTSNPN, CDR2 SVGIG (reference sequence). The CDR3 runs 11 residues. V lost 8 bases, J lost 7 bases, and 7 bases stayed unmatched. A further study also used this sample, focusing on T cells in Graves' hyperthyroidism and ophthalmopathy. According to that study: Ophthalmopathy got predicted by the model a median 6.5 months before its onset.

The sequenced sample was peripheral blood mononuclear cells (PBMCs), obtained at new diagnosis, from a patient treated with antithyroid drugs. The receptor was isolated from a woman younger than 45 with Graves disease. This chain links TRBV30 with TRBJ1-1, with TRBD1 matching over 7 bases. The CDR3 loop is CAGDRDGEAFF. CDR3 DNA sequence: TGTGCCGGTGACAGGGACGGTGAAGCTTTCTTT.